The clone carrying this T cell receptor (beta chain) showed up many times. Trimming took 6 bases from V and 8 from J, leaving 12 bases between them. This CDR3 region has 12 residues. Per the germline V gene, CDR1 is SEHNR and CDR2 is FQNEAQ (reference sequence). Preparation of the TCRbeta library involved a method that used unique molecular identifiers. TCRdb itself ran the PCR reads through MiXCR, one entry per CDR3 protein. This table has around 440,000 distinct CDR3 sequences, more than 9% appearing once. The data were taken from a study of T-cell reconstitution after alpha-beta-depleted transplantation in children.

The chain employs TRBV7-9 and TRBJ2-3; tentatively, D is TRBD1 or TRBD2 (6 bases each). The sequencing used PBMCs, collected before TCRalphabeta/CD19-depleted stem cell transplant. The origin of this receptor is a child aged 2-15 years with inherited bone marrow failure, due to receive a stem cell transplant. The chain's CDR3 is CASRGGGGTQYF. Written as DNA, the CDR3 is TGTGCCAGCAGGGGAGGAGGGGGTACGCAGTATTTT.